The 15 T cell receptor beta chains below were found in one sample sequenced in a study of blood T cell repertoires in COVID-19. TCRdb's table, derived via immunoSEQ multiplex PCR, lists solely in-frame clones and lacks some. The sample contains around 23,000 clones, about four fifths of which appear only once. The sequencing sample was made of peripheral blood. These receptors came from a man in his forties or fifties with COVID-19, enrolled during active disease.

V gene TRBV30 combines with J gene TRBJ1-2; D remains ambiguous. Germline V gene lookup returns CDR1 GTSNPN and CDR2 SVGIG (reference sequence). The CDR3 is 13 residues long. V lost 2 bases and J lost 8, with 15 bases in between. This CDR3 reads CAWSTTWSHGYTF. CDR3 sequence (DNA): TGTGCCTGGAGTACGACATGGTCTCACGGCTACACCTTC.

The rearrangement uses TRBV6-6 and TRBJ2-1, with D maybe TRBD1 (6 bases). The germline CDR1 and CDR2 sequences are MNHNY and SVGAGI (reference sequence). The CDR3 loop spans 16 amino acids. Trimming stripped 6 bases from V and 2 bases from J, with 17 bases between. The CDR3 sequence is CASSSDQGITYNEQFF. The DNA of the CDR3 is TGTGCCAGCAGCAGTGACCAGGGGATTACCTACAATGAGCAGTTCTTC.

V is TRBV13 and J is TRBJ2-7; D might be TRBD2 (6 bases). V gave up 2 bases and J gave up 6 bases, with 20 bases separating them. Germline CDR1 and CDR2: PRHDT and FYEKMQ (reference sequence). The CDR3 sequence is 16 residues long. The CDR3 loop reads CASSLPRREALGEQYF. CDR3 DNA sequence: TGTGCCAGCAGCTTACCTCGGAGGGAGGCCCTTGGCGAGCAGTACTTC.

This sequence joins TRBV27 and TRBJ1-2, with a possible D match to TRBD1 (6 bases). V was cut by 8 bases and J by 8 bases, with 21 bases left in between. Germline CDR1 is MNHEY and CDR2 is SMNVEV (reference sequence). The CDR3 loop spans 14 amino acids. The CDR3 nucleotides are TGTGCCAGCTCTCCGGCGGGGGGGGCCATCGGCTACACCTTC. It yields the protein CASSPAGGAIGYTF.

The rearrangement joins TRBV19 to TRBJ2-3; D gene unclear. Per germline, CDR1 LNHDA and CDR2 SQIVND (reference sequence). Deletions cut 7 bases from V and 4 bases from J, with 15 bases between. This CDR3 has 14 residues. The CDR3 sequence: CASKAITRADTQYF. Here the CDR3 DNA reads TGTGCCAGTAAAGCGATAACCCGAGCAGATACGCAGTATTTT.

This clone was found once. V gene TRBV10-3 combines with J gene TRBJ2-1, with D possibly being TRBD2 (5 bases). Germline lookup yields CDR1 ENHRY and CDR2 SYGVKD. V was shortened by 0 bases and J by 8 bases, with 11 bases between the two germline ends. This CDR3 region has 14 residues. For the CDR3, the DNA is TGTGCCATCAGTGAGTCAGGCGGGCTTCATGAGCAGTTCTTC. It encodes CAISESGGLHEQFF.

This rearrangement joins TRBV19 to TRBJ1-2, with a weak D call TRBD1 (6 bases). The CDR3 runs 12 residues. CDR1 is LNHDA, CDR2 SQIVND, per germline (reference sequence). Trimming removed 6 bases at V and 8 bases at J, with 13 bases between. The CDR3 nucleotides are TGTGCCAGTAGCGGGACAAAGAGGGGCTACACCTTC. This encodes CASSGTKRGYTF.

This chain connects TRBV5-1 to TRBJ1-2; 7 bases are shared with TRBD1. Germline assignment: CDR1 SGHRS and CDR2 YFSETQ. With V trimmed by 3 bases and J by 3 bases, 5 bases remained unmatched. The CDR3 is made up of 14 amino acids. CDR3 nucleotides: TGCGCCAGCAGCTCAAAAGGGGGCGACTATGGCTACACCTTC. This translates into CASSSKGGDYGYTF.

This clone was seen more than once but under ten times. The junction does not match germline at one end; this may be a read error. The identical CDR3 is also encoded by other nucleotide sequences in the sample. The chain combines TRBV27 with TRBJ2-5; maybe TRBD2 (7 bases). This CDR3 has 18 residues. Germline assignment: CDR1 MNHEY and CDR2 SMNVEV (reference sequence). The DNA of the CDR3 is TGTGCCAGCAGTTTATCATATCTGAGGGGGGGGGACCAGGAGACCCAGTACTTC. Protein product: CASSLSYLRGGDQETQYF.

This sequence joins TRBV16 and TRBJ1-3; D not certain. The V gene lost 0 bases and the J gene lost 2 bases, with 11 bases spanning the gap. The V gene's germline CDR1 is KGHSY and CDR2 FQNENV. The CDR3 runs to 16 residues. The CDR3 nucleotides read TGTGCCAGCAGCCAATCGTCGGTGGCGGCTGGAAACACCATATATTTT. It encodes CASSQSSVAAGNTIYF.

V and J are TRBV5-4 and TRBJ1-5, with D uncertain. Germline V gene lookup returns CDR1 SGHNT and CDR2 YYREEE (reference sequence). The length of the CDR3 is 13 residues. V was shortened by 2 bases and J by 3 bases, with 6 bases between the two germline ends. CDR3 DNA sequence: TGTGCCAGCAGCTTCGACTACAATCAGCCCCAGCATTTT. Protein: CASSFDYNQPQHF. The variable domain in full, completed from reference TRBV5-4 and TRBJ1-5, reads ETGVTQSPTHLIKTRGQQVTLRCSSQSGHNTVSWYQQALGQGPQFIFQYYREEENGRGNFPPRFSGLQFPNYSSELNVNALELDDSALYLCASSFDYNQPQHFGDGTRLSIL.

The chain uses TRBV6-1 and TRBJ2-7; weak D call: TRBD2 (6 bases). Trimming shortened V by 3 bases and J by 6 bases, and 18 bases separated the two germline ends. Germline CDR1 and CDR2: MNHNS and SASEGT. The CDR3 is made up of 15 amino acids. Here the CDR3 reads CASSDVREPTIEQYF. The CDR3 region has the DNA TGTGCCAGCAGTGATGTTCGGGAGCCTACCATCGAGCAGTACTTC.

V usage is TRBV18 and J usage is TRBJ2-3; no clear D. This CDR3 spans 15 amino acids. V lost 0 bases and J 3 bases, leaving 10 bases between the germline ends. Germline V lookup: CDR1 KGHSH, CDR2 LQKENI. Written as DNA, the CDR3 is TGTGCCAGCTCACCACCGTCGGTGAAGACAGATACGCAGTATTTT. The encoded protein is CASSPPSVKTDTQYF.

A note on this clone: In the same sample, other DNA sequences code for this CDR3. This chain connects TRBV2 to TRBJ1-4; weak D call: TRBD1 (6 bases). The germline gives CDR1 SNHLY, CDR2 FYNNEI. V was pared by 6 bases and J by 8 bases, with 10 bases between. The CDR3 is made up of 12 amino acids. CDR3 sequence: CASRQGREKLFF. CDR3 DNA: TGTGCCAGCAGACAGGGTCGGGAAAAACTGTTTTTT.

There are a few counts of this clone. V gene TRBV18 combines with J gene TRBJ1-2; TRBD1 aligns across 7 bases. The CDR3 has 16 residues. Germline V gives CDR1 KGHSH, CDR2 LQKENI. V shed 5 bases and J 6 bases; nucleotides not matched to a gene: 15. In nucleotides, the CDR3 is TGTGCCAGCTCAAACGCTGGACAGGACCTTACCCATGGCTACACCTTC. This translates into CASSNAGQDLTHGYTF.